This T cell receptor (beta chain) was retrieved from a study of blood T cell repertoires in COVID-19. Whole-study context: Acute and convalescent COVID-19 samples came from the United States, Italy and Spain.

The J segment lost 3 bases and the V segment lost 2 bases, leaving 7 bases of the junction unmatched. Looked up from germline, CDR1 is ENHRY and CDR2 is SYGVKD. The CDR3 spans 16 residues. The protocol was immunoSEQ multiplex PCR, while the TCRdb copy is restricted to in-frame clones and leaves out a portion. The profile covers about 240,000 clones, with around 82% appearing a single time and roughly 4.7% taken by the ten largest. The rearrangement links TRBV10-3 to TRBJ2-5; 9 bases map to TRBD1. The sample was peripheral blood. The TCR sequence derives from a woman in her sixties or seventies with acute or convalescent COVID-19. For the CDR3, the DNA is TGTGCCATCAGTGAGGAGGACCGGACAGGGGAAGAGACCCAGTACTTC. Protein product: CAISEEDRTGEETQYF.